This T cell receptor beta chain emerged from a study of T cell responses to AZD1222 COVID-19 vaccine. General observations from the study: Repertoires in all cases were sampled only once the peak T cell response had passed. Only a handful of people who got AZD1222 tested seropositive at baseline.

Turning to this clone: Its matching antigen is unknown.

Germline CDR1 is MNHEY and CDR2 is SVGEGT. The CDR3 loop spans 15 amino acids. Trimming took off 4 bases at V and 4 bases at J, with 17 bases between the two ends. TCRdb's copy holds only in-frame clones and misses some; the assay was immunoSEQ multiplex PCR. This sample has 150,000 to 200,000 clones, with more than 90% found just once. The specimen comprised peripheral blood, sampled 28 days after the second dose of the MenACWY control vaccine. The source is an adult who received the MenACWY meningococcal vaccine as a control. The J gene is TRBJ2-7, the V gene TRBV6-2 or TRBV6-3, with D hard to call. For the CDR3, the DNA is TGTGCCAGCAGTTCCGTCATACTATCGAAGTACGAGCAGTACTTC. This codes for CASSSVILSKYEQYF.